One and the same sample provided the 13 T cell receptor beta chains below, sequenced in a study of T cells in Graves' hyperthyroidism and ophthalmopathy. TCR beta CDR3 regions were amplified from RNA. HTBI primers drove first-round RT-PCR of the TCR CDR3. TCRdb ran MiXCR on the multiplex PCR reads and lists one entry per CDR3 protein. Among over 250,000 distinct CDR3 sequences listed, around a quarter were seen once. Sequenced sample: blood. The receptors originated from a man aged 40-55 years with Graves' hyperthyroidism that later progressed to Graves' ophthalmopathy.

This rearrangement joins TRBV7-9 to TRBJ2-5, with TRBD2 matching 7 bases. CDR1 SEHNR and CDR2 FQNEAQ come from the germline V gene (reference sequence). Trimming removed 2 bases from V and 3 bases from J; junction bases left unmatched: 9. This CDR3 is built from 16 residues. The CDR3 sequence is CASSLRWASGEETQYF. In DNA form, the CDR3 reads TGTGCCAGCAGCTTAAGGTGGGCTAGCGGAGAAGAGACCCAGTACTTC.

The chain combines TRBV12-3 or TRBV12-4 with TRBJ1-1; no firm D call. Trimming took off 6 bases at V and 3 bases at J, with 11 bases between the two ends. This CDR3 comprises 13 residues. In DNA, the CDR3 is TGTGCCAGCAGGCGGATCCCGGACACTGAAGCTTTCTTT. Amino acid sequence: CASRRIPDTEAFF.

This clonotype was picked up many times. In DNA, the CDR3 is TGCAGTGCTACCGGGACTAGCGGGAATCTAAGTATCGAGCAGTACTTC. Amino acids: CSATGTSGNLSIEQYF. The chain recombines TRBV20-1 with TRBJ2-7; 13 bases align to TRBD2. This CDR3 comprises 16 residues. Germline V CDR1 and CDR2: DFQATT, SNEGSKA (reference sequence). The ends lost 4 bases at V and 6 bases at J; junction bases unmatched: 12.

The chain has TRBV28 and TRBJ1-2; no clear D gene. Germline V gene sequence: CDR1 MDHEN, CDR2 SYDVKM. Trimming stripped 7 bases from V and 8 bases from J, with 17 bases between. CDR3 size: 13 residues. This CDR3 is CASTLGRSAGYTF. CDR3 bases: TGTGCCAGCACTCTAGGCAGGTCGGCGGGCTACACCTTC.

This clonotype has a count of ten or more. The J gene is TRBJ1-5, the V gene TRBV12-3 or TRBV12-4; maybe TRBD1 (6 bases). Trimming pared 1 base from V and 1 base from J, leaving 14 bases between. The CDR3 spans 17 residues. The CDR3 reads CASSLVGGGWSNQPQHF. As DNA, the CDR3 is TGTGCCAGCAGTTTAGTAGGGGGAGGTTGGAGCAATCAGCCCCAGCATTTT.

This clonotype was recorded many times. The V and J genes are TRBV12-3 or TRBV12-4 and TRBJ1-6; D not resolved. The CDR3 has 15 amino acids. The ends were cut back, 2 bases at V and 10 bases at J, with 15 bases in the middle. DNA of the CDR3: TGTGCCAGCAGTTTATCGGGAGGAGCTAGCTCACCCCTCCACTTT. It is translated as CASSLSGGASSPLHF.

This clonotype was counted at least ten times. The CDR3, as DNA: TGCAGTGCTAGTGGGACTAGCGGGGGCTCCTACGAGCAGTACTTC. Translated, it gives CSASGTSGGSYEQYF. The chain joins TRBV20-1 to TRBJ2-7; TRBD2 agrees at 14 bases. V was clipped by 3 bases and J by 0 bases; unmatched bases: 1. The CDR3 extends over 15 amino acids. Germline CDR1 and CDR2: DFQATT and SNEGSKA (reference sequence).

This clonotype was picked up many times. The rearrangement uses TRBV12-3 or TRBV12-4 and TRBJ1-5; D remains ambiguous. CDR3 length: 13 residues. The germline V and J ends were trimmed by 1 base and 9 bases, with 10 bases remaining between them. The CDR3 DNA is TGTGCCAGCAGTTTAGACGACTCGGGGCCCCAGCATTTT. It yields the protein CASSLDDSGPQHF.

The chain links TRBV28 to TRBJ2-7; 10 nucleotides agree with TRBD2. Trimming at V came to 8 bases and at J to 12 bases, leaving 7 bases not matched to a gene. The germline V gene encodes CDR1 MDHEN and CDR2 SYDVKM. This CDR3 has 11 residues. Written as DNA, the CDR3 is TGTGCCAGCCGTTCCGGGACTAGCGCGTACTTC. Its translation: CASRSGTSAYF.

The chain couples TRBV6-1 to TRBJ1-1; D is unclear. From germline, CDR1 is MNHNS and CDR2 SASEGT. The CDR3 extends over 14 amino acids. The V and J ends lost 6 bases and 2 bases respectively, with 13 bases between them. In DNA, the CDR3 is TGTGCCAGCAGGTCCCAGACGGGCAACACTGAAGCTTTCTTT. Protein sequence: CASRSQTGNTEAFF.

This clonotype was recorded at least ten times. The CDR3 is CASSYGPFPDTGELFF. Written as DNA, the CDR3 is TGTGCCAGCAGTTACGGGCCCTTCCCGGACACCGGGGAGCTGTTTTTT. J is TRBJ2-2 and V is TRBV6-5; D remains ambiguous. Trimming shortened V by 2 bases and J by 3 bases, and 13 bases separated the two germline ends. The CDR3 loop spans 16 amino acids. The germline CDR1 and CDR2 sequences are MNHEY and SVGAGI.

This clonotype was seen repeatedly, ten times or more. A much larger clone is a single base away; this may be a read error. V and J are TRBV20-1 and TRBJ1-1; 11 bases fit TRBD1. This CDR3 is built from 17 residues. The V gene's germline CDR1 is DFQATT and CDR2 SNEGSKA (reference sequence). V gave up 1 base and J gave up 0 bases; unmatched junction bases: 7. This CDR3 reads CSARGGQGDTLNTEAFF. CDR3 DNA: TGCAGTGCTAGAGGGGGACAGGGGGATACACTGAACACTGAAGCTTTCTTT.

The sample holds many counts of this clonotype. V is TRBV28 and J is TRBJ1-5; D may be TRBD1 (5 bases). V lost 7 bases, J lost 7 bases, and 11 bases lay in between. The V gene's germline CDR1 is MDHEN and CDR2 SYDVKM. The CDR3 spans 12 residues. The CDR3 DNA reads TGTGCCAGCAAACGGGGCAGCCAGCCCCAGCATTTT. Protein sequence: CASKRGSQPQHF.